This paragraph covers one T cell receptor (beta chain) sequence. Its matching antigen is unknown. CDR1 is SEHNR and CDR2 is FQNEAQ in the germline V gene (reference sequence). V shed 5 bases and J shed 5 bases, with 13 bases lying between them. The CDR3 extends over 15 amino acids. The sample originates from a study of post-analysis software for immune sequencing data. The TCR beta cDNA libraries contained unique molecular identifiers. MiXCR, applied by TCRdb to the PCR reads, yields one record per CDR3 protein. The data show about 680,000 distinct CDR3 sequences, approximately 60% seen once. Regarding the study as a whole: The five TRBV segments detected at higher frequency in patients than in controls included TRBV5-6, TRBV5-1 and TRBV20-1.

The origin of this receptor is a girl between 2 and 10 years old with multiple sclerosis. The source material was blood. The chain combines TRBV7-9 with TRBJ1-6, with D hard to call. CDR3 nucleotides: TGTGCCAGCAGCCCCGAGGACGGCGATAATTCACCCCTCCACTTT. Translated, it gives CASSPEDGDNSPLHF. The whole variable domain, filled in from reference TRBV7-9 and TRBJ1-6, reads DTGVSQNPRHKITKRGQNVTFRCDPISEHNRLYWYRQTLGQGPEFLTYFQNEAQLEKSRLLSDRFSAERPKGSFSTLEIQRTEQGDSAMYLCASSPEDGDNSPLHFGNGTRLTVT.